The present T cell receptor beta chain was sequenced within a study of a mutant IDH1 vaccine in newly diagnosed glioma. For the study at large: Beginning 4-6 weeks after radiotherapy alone, or with temozolomide cycles, vaccination took place. The treated group averaged approximately 42 years old and was roughly 60% male, approximately 40% female.

Time point in this sample: week 5, during vaccination. Topical imiquimod was applied with each vaccine dose, which held 300 ug of mutant IDH1 20-mer peptide. Tumors from donors were new WHO grade 3 or 4 IDH1-mutant astrocytomas with ATRX loss. As concerns this clone: Its antigen is unknown.

Per the germline V gene, CDR1 is SQVTM and CDR2 is ANQGSEA. V lost 6 bases, J lost 3 bases, and 16 bases stayed unmatched. This CDR3 spans 17 amino acids. Clones were read by immunoSEQ multiplex PCR, and TCRdb kept only the in-frame ones, dropping some. This table holds around 42,000 clones, around 85% found once. Study-wide results and limits: Pseudoprogression appears to have had no connection to changes in top peripheral T cell clonotypes.

Here the sequenced sample was PBMCs, taken from a glioma patient whose treatment included an IDH1 peptide vaccine. This TCR was sampled from a man between 40 and 49 years old with glioma. The gene calls are TRBV29-1 and TRBJ2-5; the match to TRBD1 covers 10 bases. The CDR3 spells CSVAGTGVLLIEETQYF. The CDR3 DNA is TGCAGCGTCGCCGGGACAGGGGTTCTCCTTATAGAAGAGACCCAGTACTTC.